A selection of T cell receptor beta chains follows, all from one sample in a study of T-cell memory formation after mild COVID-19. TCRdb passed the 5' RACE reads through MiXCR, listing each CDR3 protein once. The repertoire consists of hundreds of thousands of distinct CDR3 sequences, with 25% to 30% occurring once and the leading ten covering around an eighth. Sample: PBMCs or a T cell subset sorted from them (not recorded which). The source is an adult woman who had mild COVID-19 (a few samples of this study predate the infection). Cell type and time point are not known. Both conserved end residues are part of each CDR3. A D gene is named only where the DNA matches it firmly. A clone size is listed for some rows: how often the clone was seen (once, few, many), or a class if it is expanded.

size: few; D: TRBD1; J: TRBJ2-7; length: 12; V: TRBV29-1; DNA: TGCAGCGTTCGGACAGGGGCTGGGGAGCAGTACTTC; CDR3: CSVRTGAGEQYF
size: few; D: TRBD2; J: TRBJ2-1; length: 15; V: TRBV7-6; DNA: TGTGCCAGCAGTTATGGACTAGCATCCTACAATGAGCAGTTCTTC; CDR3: CASSYGLASYNEQFF
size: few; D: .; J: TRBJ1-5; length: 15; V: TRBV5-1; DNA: TGCGCCAGCAGCTTAGATCCCGGTGGGAATCAGCCCCAGCATTTT; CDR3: CASSLDPGGNQPQHF
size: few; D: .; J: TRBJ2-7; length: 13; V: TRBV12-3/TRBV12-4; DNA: TGTGCCAGCAGTTTCTTACTGCACTACGAGCAGTACTTC; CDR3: CASSFLLHYEQYF
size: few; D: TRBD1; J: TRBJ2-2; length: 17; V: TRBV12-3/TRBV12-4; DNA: TGTGCCAGCAGTCTATCGACAGGGGGCGCGGTGACCGGGGAGCTGTTTTTT; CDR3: CASSLSTGGAVTGELFF
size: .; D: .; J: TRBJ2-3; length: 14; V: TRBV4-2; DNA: TGTGCCAGCAGCCAAGGGTCGACCCTGGATACGCAGTATTTT; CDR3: CASSQGSTLDTQYF
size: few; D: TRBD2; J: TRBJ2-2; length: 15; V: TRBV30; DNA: TGTGCCTGGAGTGGACTAGCAGAGAACACCGGGGAGCTGTTTTTT; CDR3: CAWSGLAENTGELFF
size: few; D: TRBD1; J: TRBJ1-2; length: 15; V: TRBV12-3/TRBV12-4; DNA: TGTGCCAGCAGTCCCACCCCGACAGGGACCTATGGCTACACCTTC; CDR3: CASSPTPTGTYGYTF
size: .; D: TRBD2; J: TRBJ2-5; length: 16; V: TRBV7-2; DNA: TGTGCCAGCAGCTTGGGGCTAGCGGGAGGGACAGAGACCCAGTACTTC; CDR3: CASSLGLAGGTETQYF
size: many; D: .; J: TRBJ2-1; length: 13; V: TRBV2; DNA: TGTGCCAGCAAGCGAGCACGCGGGAATGAGCAGTTCTTC; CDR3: CASKRARGNEQFF
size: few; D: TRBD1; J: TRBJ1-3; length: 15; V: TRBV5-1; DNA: TGCGCCAGCAGCTTAGAAGGGACAGGAGGAAACACCATATATTTT; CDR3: CASSLEGTGGNTIYF
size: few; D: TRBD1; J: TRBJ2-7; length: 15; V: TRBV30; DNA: TGTGCCTTTGTTAACCGGGACAGAATGACCTACGAGCAGTACTTC; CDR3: CAFVNRDRMTYEQYF
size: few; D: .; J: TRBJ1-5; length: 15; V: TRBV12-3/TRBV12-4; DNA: TGTGCCAGCAGTTTCTCCAGGGAAGGCGGTCAGCCCCAGCATTTT; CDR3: CASSFSREGGQPQHF
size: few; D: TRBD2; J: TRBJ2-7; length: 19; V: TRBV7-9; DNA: TGTGCCAGCAGCTCTACCCCGGGACTAGCGGGAGGGAACTCCTACGAGCAGTACTTC; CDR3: CASSSTPGLAGGNSYEQYF
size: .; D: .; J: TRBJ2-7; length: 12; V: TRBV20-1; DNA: TGCAGCCCAGGGGTTGGATCCTACGAGCAGTACTTC; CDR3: CSPGVGSYEQYF
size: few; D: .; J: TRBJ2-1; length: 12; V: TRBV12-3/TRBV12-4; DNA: TGTGCCAGCAGTTTTTCCCACCTTGAGCAGTTCTTC; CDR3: CASSFSHLEQFF
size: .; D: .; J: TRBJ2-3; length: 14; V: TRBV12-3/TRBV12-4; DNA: TGTGCCAGCAGATTTGCAGCTAGCACAGATACGCAGTATTTT; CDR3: CASRFAASTDTQYF
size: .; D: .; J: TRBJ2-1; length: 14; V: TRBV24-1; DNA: TGTGCCACCAGTGATTACCTAGCCGACAATGAGCAGTTCTTC; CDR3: CATSDYLADNEQFF
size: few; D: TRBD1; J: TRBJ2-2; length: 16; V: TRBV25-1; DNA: TGTGCCAGCAGTGAATATGGACAGGGGGCCAACGGGGAGCTGTTTTTT; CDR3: CASSEYGQGANGELFF
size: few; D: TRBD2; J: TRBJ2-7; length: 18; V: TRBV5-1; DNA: TGCGCCAGCAGCTTGACCCCATCCGGGACTAGCGGGTCGGAGGAGCAGTACTTC; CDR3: CASSLTPSGTSGSEEQYF
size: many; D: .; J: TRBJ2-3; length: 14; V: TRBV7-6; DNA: TGTGCCAGCAGCGCCCGGGCAGTCACAGATACGCAGTATTTT; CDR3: CASSARAVTDTQYF
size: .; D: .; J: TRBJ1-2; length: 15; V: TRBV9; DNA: TGTGCCAGCAGCGTAGGCCAGCACCCTAACTATGGCTACACCTTC; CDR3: CASSVGQHPNYGYTF
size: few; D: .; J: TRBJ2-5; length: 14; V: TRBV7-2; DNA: TGTGCCAGCAGCCGCGGACGGCTTCAAGAGACCCAGTACTTC; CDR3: CASSRGRLQETQYF
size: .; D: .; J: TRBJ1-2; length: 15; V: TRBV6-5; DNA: TGTGCCAGCAGTTACTCTGGGTCGGGGCGTTATGGCTACACCTTC; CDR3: CASSYSGSGRYGYTF
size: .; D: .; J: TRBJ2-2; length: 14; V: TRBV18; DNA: TGTGCCAGCTCACACACGGGGAGCACCGGGGAGCTGTTTTTT; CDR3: CASSHTGSTGELFF
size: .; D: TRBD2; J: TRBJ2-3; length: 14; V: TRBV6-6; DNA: TGTGCCAGCAGTTCTACCCGGGGGGTAGATACGCAGTATTTT; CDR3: CASSSTRGVDTQYF
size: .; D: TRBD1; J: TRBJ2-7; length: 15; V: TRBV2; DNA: TGTGCCAGCTCGCAACCGGGGGACAGGGGTTACGAGCAGTACTTC; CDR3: CASSQPGDRGYEQYF
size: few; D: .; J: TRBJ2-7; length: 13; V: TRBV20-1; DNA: TGCAGTGCTAGCGGGAGTAAGTCCTACGAGCAGTACTTC; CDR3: CSASGSKSYEQYF
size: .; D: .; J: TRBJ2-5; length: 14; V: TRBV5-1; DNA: TGCGCCAGCAGCCATGGACATAACCAAGAGACCCAGTACTTC; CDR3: CASSHGHNQETQYF
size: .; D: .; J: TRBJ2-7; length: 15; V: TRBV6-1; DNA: TGTGCCAGCTTGGAAGACAGGTCTCCGGCCTACGAGCAGTACTTC; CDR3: CASLEDRSPAYEQYF
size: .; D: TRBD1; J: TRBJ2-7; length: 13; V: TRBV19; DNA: TGTGCCAGTAGTGGGAGACAGGGCTACGAGCAGTACTTC; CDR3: CASSGRQGYEQYF
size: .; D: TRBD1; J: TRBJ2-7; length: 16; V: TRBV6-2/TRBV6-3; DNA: TGTGCCAGCACCCGGCCCCTGACAGGGACGTCCTACGAGCAGTACTTC; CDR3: CASTRPLTGTSYEQYF
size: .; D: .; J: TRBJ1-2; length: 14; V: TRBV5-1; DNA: TGCGCCAGCAGCCTGCACTACCTTAACTATGGCTACACCTTC; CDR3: CASSLHYLNYGYTF
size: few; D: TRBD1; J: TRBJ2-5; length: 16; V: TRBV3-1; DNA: TGTGCCAGCAGCCAAGATGTGCCGACAGGGAAGGAGACCCAGTACTTC; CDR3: CASSQDVPTGKETQYF
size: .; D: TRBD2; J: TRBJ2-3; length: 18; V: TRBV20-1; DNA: TGCAGTGCTCCCCGCCCGGGACTAGCGGGGACTAGCACAGATACGCAGTATTTT; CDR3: CSAPRPGLAGTSTDTQYF
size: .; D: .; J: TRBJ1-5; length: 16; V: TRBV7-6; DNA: TGTGCCAGCAGCTTAGGGCGGGGAGGAGGCAATCAGCCCCAGCATTTT; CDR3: CASSLGRGGGNQPQHF
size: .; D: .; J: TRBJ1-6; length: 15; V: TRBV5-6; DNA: TGTGCCAGCAGCTTCTCGGCAGGCTATAATTCACCCCTCCACTTT; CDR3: CASSFSAGYNSPLHF
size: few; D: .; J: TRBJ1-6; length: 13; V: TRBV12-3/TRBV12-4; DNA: TGTGCCAGCAGTTCCCTGGAGGAATCACCCCTCCACTTT; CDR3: CASSSLEESPLHF
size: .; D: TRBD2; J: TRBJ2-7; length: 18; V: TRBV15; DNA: TGTGCCACCAGCAGAGATCGCCTGCGGGGGTTGGGGTCCTACGAGCAGTACTTC; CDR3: CATSRDRLRGLGSYEQYF
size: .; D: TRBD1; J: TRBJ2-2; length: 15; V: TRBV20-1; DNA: TGCAGTGCTAGAGGACCGGGACAGGGTATTGGGGAGCTGTTTTTT; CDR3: CSARGPGQGIGELFF
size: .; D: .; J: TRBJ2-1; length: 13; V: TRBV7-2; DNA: TGTGCCAGCGAGCCTAATCCCTACAATGAGCAGTTCTTC; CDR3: CASEPNPYNEQFF
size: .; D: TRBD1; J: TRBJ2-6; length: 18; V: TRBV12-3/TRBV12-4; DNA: TGTGCCAGCAGTAGCTGGGACAGTTATTCCTCTGGGGCCAACGTCCTGACTTTC; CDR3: CASSSWDSYSSGANVLTF
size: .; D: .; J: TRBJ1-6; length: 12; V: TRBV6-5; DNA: TGTGCATCAACCGCTGGGGGTTCACCCCTCCACTTT; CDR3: CASTAGGSPLHF
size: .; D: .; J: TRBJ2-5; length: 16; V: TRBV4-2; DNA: TGTGCCAGCAGCCAAGATAGTTTGGCACAGGCGGAGACCCAGTACTTC; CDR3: CASSQDSLAQAETQYF
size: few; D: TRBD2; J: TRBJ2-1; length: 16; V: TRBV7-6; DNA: TGTGCCAGCAGCTTAGTCGCACTAGCGGGAGACAATGAGCAGTTCTTC; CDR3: CASSLVALAGDNEQFF
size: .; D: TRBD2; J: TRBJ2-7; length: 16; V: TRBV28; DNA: TGTGCCAGCAGTTTACTGGCTAGCGGGAGGGCCGAGGAGCAGTACTTC; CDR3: CASSLLASGRAEEQYF
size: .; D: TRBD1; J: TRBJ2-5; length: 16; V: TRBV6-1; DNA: TGTGCCAGCAGTCTCGGAAACAGGGGCGGCCAAGAGACCCAGTACTTC; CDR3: CASSLGNRGGQETQYF
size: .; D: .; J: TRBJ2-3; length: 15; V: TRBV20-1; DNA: TGCAGTGCTAGAGCCCGGGGAGGTAGCACAGATACGCAGTATTTT; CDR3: CSARARGGSTDTQYF
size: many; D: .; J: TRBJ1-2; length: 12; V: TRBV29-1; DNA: TGCAGCGTTGTGCTGGGAAACTATGGCTACACCTTC; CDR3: CSVVLGNYGYTF
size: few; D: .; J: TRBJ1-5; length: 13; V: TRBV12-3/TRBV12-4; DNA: TGTGCCAGCAGTTTCGAGATTCTTGAGCCCCAGCATTTT; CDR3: CASSFEILEPQHF
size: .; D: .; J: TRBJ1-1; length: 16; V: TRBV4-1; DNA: TGCGCCAGCAGTCTCGAGTCGCGGGGGGAAAGAACTGAAGCTTTCTTT; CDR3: CASSLESRGERTEAFF
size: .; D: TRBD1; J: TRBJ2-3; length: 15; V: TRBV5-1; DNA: TGCGCCAGCAGCGCCGGGACAGGAGGGACAGATACGCAGTATTTT; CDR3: CASSAGTGGTDTQYF
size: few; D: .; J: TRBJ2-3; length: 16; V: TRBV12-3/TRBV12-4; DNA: TGTGCCAGCAGTTTAGCTCCGGGACCATTCACAGATACGCAGTATTTT; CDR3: CASSLAPGPFTDTQYF
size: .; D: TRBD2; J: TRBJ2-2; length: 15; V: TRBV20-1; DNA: TGCAGTGCTAGGGAGCGGGAGAGGTGGACCGGGGAGCTGTTTTTT; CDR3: CSARERERWTGELFF